This T cell receptor (beta chain) appears in the sequencing data of a study of draining lymph node invasion in breast cancer (dated by TCRdb to 2020 to 2022). Background for the entire study: Histology and cytokeratin immunohistochemistry were used to diagnose nodal metastasis, and EpCAM/CD45 flow cytometry was used to confirm the diagnosis. Lymph nodes from roughly 5 patients were covered by the separate targeted TCR sequencing, and for three of those patients the primary tumors were sequenced as well. Each patient contributed matched non-invaded and tumor-invaded tumor-draining lymph nodes plus the primary tumor, profiled for both Treg and Tconv subsets. In a separate targeted assay, bulk TCR-beta CDR3 sequencing compared sorted memory regulatory T cells and memory conventional CD4 T cells across breast cancer tissues.

The CDR3 runs 14 residues from the cysteine to the phenylalanine. CDR3 DNA only is kept here, 42 bases in frame from base 1. The germline V gene (reference sequence) yields LGHDT for CDR1 and YNNKEL for CDR2. Trimming at the junction amounts to 3 bases on V and 1 base on J, and the germline ends lie 9 bases apart. The method was bulk RNA-seq. The listed sequencing device is Illumina HiSeq 2500. As for how the authors treated the data: In the separate targeted TCR-seq dataset, CDR3 sequences were extracted from raw reads and quantified using MiXCR version 2.1.5 with default parameters. Each TCR-beta clone in the separate targeted TCR-seq dataset was defined by the V gene, J gene and CDR3 sequence taken together. For the separate targeted TCR-seq dataset, clones with fewer than three counts were filtered out, after which only the 90% most strongly expressed clones in each sample were kept. In the separate targeted TCR-seq dataset, Treg-Tconv overlap was computed as shared clones divided by total Treg clones per tissue, times 100. The public sequencing data were trimmed at Q25 with fastp and processed into clonotypes with MiXCR by TCRdb, which kept only in-frame beta chains. A single entry per CDR3 protein holds the most common genes and DNA from its merged rows. These V and J calls rely on TCRdb rather than the paper's analysis. The sample includes 1,200 or so distinct CDR3 sequences, with approximately 60% observed a single time. More than 9% of the sample goes to the ten largest clones.

Memory regulatory T cells were sorted as CD4+ CD45RA- CD25high cells. Tumor-draining lymph nodes were classified as non-invaded or invaded according to the absence or presence of metastatic tumor cells. Before staining and sorting, T cells were pre-enriched using a Miltenyi Pan T Cell isolation kit. Immunohistochemistry for estrogen receptor, progesterone receptor, HER2 and Ki-67 was used to characterize the primary tumors. Fresh surgical tissue was processed within a few hours after surgery by being cut into small fragments. Tissue fragments were enzymatically digested with Liberase TL plus DNase for over 15 minutes and filtered through a 40-micrometer strainer. Sorting used a BD FACS Aria II with roughly 98-99% purity, after DAPI live/dead staining. The sorted cells were lysed in TCL buffer, and a Norgen Single Cell RNA purification kit, including DNase treatment, was used to purify the RNA. This clonotype was found a few times. Its antigen remains unidentified. No clone much larger than this one lies a single base away; base qualities are absent.

The study at large found these results: Within each tissue, roughly 13-22% of Treg TCRs were also found among Tconvs, a result interpreted as suggesting peripheral Treg induction. Whether Treg conversion occurred in a given organ or whether converted Tregs recirculated between nodes and tumor could not be resolved from the data. Shared TCRs between Treg and Tconv subsets were considered suggestive but not proof of common clonal origin. In the targeted TCR-seq data, Tregs appeared more clonally expanded than Tconvs in all tissues, and both subsets were less diverse in tumor than lymph nodes. Some of the top 100 tumor clones were detected in invaded and non-invaded nodes, suggesting recirculation between tumor and draining nodes. Tracking of the top-100 tumor clones could be carried out in just a couple of patients.

The sequencing sample was made of sorted memory Tregs from a lymph node. The cell subset or site label, as the study defines it: CD45RA-negative sorted CD4+ T cells (memory Tconv or effector/memory Treg). The TCR comes from a female donor with luminal breast cancer. The sequence links TRBV3-1 to TRBJ1-2; no D gene is confidently identified. The DNA sequence follows: TGTGCCAGCAGCCAGCCCCATATTAACTATGGCTACACCTTC. Its protein product is CASSQPHINYGYTF.